This T cell receptor beta chain was captured in a study of memory CD4+ T cells and cytomegalovirus serostatus. Study summary: This sample comes from healthy Belgian adults, about 10 CMV seropositive, approximately 23 seronegative.

The sort gate was single viable CD3+CD4+CD8-CD45RO+ cells for memory CD4+ T cells. Donors' CMV status reflects serum IgG against pp150, pp28, p38, p52. Notes on the study in general: Each of fewer than 80 CMV-associated TCRbeta sequences occurred in one to five individuals. Repertoires predicted CMV serostatus with median bootstrapped AUC of about 0.95.

Profiled with immunoSEQ multiplex PCR; TCRdb holds only in-frame clones, not every one. The table records about 61,000 clones, approximately 78% of them present only once. This CDR3 contains 15 residues. The germline V gene encodes CDR1 SSHAT and CDR2 FNYEAQ (reference sequence). V lost 0 bases, J lost 7 bases, and 7 bases stayed unmatched. For this clone: Its antigen remains unknown.

V is TRBV7-7 and J is TRBJ2-3; the match to TRBD1 covers 7 bases. The material sequenced was memory CD4+ T cells from blood. This clonotype originated in an adult in good health and CMV-seronegative. This chain's CDR3 is CASSLAEGTENTQYF. The CDR3 DNA is TGTGCCAGCAGCTTAGCGGAAGGGACAGAAAATACGCAGTATTTT.